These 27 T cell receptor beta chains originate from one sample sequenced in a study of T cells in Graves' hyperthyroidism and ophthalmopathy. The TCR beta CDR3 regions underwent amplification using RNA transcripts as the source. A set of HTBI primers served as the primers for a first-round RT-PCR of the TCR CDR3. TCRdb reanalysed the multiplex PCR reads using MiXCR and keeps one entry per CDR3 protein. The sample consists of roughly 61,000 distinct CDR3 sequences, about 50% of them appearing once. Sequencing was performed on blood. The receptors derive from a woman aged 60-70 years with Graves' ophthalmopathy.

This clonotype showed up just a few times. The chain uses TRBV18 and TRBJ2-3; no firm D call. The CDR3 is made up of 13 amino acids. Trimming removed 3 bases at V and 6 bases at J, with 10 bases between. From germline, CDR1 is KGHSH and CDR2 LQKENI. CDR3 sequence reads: CASSPLPLDTQYF. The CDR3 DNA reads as TGTGCCAGCTCACCCCTACCCTTGGATACGCAGTATTTT.

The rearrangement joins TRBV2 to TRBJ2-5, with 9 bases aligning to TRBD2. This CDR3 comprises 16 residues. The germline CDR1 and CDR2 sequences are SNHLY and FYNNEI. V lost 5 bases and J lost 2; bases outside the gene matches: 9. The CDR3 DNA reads TGTGCCAGCAGTCCCTTTAGCGGGGGACCTCAAGAGACCCAGTACTTC. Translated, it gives CASSPFSGGPQETQYF.

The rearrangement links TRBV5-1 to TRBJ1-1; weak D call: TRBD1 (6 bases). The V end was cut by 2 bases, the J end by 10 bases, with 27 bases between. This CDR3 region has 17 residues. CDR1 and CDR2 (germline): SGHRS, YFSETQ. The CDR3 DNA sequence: TGCGCCAGCAGCTTTGGGTCCAGGGGTGTGCCGGAGGAGGGAGCTTTCTTT. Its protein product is CASSFGSRGVPEEGAFF.

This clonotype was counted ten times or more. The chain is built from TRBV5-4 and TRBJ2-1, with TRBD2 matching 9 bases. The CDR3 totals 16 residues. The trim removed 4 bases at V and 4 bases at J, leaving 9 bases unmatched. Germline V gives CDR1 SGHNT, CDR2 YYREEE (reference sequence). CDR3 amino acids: CASSGDSSGRYNEQFF. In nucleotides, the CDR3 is TGTGCCAGCAGCGGCGACTCGAGCGGGAGGTACAATGAGCAGTTCTTC. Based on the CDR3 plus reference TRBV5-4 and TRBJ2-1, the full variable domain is ETGVTQSPTHLIKTRGQQVTLRCSSQSGHNTVSWYQQALGQGPQFIFQYYREEENGRGNFPPRFSGLQFPNYSSELNVNALELDDSALYLCASSGDSSGRYNEQFFGPGTRLTVL.

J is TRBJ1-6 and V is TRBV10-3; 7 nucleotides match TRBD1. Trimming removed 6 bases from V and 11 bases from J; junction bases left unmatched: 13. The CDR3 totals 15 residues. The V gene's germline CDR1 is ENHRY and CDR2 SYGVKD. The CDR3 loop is CAISPQGTVGPPLHF. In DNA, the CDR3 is TGTGCCATCAGCCCACAGGGGACAGTCGGCCCACCCCTCCACTTT.

CDR3: CASSVVSGAQETQHF. The CDR3 bases are TGTGCCAGCAGCGTAGTCTCAGGGGCCCAAGAGACCCAGCATTTT. The chain recombines TRBV9 with TRBJ1-5; D is perhaps TRBD1 (6 bases). The CDR3 has 15 residues. The V and J ends lost 0 bases and 11 bases respectively, with 18 bases between them. Per the germline V gene, CDR1 is SGDLS and CDR2 is YYNGEE.

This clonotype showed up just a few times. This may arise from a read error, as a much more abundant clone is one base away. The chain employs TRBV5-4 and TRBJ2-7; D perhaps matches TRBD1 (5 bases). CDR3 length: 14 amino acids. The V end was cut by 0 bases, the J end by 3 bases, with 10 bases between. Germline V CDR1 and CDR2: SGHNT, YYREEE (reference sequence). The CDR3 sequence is CASSLGGQDYEQYF. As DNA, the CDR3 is TGTGCCAGCAGCTTGGGGGGCCAAGACTACGAGCAGTACTTC.

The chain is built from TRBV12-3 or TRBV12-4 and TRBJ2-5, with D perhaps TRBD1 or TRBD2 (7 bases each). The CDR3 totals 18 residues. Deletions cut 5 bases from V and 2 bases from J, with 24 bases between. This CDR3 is CASSTALTGEGEQETQYF. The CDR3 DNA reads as TGTGCCAGCAGTACCGCCTTAACAGGGGAGGGAGAACAAGAGACCCAGTACTTC.

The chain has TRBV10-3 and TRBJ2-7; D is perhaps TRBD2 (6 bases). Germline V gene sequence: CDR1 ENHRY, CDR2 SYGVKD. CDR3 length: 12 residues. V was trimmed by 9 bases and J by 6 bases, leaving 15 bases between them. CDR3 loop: CAMSAGRGEQYF. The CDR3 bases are TGTGCCATGTCGGCGGGGCGGGGCGAGCAGTACTTC.

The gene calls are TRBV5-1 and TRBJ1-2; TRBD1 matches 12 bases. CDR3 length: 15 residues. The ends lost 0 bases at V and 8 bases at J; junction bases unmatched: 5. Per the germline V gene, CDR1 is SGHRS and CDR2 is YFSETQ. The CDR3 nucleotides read TGCGCCAGCAGCTTGGCGGGACAGGGGGCGAAAGGCTACACCTTC. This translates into CASSLAGQGAKGYTF.

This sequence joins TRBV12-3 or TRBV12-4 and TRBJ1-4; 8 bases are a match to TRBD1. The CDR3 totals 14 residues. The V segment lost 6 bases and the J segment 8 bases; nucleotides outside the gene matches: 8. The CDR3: CASSPGQGDEKLFF. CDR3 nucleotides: TGTGCCAGCAGCCCTGGACAGGGTGACGAAAAACTGTTTTTT.

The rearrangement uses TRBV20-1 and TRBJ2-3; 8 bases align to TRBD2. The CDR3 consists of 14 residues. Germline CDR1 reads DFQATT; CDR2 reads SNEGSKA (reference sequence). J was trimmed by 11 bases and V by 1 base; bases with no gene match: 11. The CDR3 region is CSARGGLEWHEQYF. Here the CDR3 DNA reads TGCAGTGCTAGAGGGGGACTAGAATGGCATGAGCAGTATTTT.

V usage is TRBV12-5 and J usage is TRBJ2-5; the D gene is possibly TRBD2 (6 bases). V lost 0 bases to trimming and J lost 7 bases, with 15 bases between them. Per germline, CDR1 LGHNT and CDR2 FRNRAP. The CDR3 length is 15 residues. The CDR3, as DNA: TGTGCTAGTGGTTTGGTACTGGGCGGGACCACGACCCAGTACTTC. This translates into CASGLVLGGTTTQYF.

The CDR3 DNA sequence: TGTGCCAGCCAGGGGGACAGGGGATTCTCCTACGAGCAGTACTTC. Translation gives CASQGDRGFSYEQYF. The V and J genes are TRBV28 and TRBJ2-7; 10 nucleotides agree with TRBD1. Per the germline V gene, CDR1 is MDHEN and CDR2 is SYDVKM. The CDR3 is made up of 15 amino acids. J was trimmed by 0 bases and V by 8 bases; bases with no gene match: 7.

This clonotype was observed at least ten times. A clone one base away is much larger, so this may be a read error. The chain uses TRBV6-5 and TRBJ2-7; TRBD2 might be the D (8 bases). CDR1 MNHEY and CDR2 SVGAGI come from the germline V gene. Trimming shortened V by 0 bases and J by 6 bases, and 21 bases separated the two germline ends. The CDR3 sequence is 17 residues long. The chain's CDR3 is CASSYSNERGLAGEQYF. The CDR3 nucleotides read TGTGCCAGCAGTTACTCGAATGAAAGGGGGCTAGCGGGCGAGCAGTACTTC.

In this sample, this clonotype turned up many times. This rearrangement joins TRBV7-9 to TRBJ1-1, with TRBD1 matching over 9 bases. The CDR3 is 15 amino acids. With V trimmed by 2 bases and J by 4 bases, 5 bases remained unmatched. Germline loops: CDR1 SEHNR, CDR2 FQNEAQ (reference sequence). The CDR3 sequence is CASSLLGQGGTEAFF. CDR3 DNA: TGTGCCAGCAGCTTACTGGGACAGGGAGGCACTGAAGCTTTCTTT.

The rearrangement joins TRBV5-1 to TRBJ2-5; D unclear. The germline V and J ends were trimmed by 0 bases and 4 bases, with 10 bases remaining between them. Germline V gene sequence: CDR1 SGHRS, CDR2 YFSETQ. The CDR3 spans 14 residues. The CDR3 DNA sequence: TGCGCCAGCAGCTTGGCCGTTGGATCAGAGACCCAGTACTTC. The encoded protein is CASSLAVGSETQYF.

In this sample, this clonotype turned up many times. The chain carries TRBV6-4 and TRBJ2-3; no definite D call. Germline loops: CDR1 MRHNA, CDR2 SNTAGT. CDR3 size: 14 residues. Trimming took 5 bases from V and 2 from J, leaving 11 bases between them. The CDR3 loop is CASSFGSHTDTQYF. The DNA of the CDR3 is TGTGCCAGCAGTTTTGGGTCCCACACAGATACGCAGTATTTT.

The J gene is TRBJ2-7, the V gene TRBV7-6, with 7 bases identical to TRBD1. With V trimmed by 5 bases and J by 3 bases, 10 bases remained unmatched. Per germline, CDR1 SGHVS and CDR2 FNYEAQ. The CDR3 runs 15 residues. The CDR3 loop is CASSTPGTEVYEQYF. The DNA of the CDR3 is TGTGCCAGCAGCACTCCCGGGACAGAGGTCTACGAGCAGTACTTC.

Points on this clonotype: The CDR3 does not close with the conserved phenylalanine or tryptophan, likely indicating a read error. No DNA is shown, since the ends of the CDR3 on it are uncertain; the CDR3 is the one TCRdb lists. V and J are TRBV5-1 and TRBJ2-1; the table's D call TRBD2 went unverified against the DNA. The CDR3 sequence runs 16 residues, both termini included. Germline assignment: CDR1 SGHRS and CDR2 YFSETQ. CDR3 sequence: CASSIIAGGPRNEQLS.

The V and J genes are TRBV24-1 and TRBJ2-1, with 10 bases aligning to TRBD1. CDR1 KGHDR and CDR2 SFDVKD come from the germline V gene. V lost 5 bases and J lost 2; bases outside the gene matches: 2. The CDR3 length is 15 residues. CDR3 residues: CATSAGTGAYNEQFF. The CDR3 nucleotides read TGTGCCACCAGTGCAGGGACAGGGGCCTACAATGAGCAGTTCTTC.

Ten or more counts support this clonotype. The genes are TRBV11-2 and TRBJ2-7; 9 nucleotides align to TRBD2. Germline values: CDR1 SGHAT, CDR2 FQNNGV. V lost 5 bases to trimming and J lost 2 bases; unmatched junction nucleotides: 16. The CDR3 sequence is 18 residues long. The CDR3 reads CASSVSRGGLAGTYEQYF. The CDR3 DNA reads TGTGCCAGCAGCGTCTCGAGGGGTGGGCTAGCGGGAACCTACGAGCAGTACTTC.

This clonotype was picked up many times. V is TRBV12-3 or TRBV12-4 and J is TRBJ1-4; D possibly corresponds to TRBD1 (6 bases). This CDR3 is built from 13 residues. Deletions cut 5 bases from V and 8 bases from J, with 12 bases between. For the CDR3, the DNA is TGTGCCAGCAGTGGACAGTTTAGAGAAAAACTGTTTTTT. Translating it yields CASSGQFREKLFF.

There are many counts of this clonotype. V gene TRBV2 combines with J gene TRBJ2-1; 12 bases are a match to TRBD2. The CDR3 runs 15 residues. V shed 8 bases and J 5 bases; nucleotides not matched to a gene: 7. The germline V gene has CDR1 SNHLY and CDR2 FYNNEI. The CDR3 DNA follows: TGTGCCAGCCGAACCCTAGCGGGAGGGGACAATGAGCAGTTCTTC. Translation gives CASRTLAGGDNEQFF.

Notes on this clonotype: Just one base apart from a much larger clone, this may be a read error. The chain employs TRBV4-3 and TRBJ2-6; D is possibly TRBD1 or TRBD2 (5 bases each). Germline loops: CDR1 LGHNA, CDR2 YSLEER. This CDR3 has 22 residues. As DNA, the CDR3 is TGCGCCAGCAGCCAAGATCCCTACCCCAGGGAGCCTGAGGTCTCTGGGGCCAACGGCCTGACTTTC. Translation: CASSQDPYPREPEVSGANGLTF.

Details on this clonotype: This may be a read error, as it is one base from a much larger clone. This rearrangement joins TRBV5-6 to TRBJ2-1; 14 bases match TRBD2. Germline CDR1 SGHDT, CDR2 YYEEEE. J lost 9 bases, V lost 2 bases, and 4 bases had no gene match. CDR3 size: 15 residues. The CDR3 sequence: CASSFRTSGRCEQFF. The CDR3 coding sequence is TGTGCCAGCAGCTTCAGGACTAGCGGGAGGTGTGAGCAGTTCTTC.

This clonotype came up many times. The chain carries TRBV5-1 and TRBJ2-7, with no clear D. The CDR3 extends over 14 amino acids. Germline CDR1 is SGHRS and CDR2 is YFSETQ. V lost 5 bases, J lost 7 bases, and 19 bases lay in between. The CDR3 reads CASSLNHGLGEQYF. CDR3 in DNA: TGCGCCAGCAGTCTAAATCATGGGCTGGGGGAGCAGTACTTC. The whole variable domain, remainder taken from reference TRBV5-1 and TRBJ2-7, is KAGVTQTPRYLIKTRGQQVTLSCSPISGHRSVSWYQQTPGQGLQFLFEYFSETQRNKGNFPGRFSGRQFSNSRSEMNVSTLELGDSALYLCASSLNHGLGEQYFGPGTRLTVT.